Following are 28 T cell receptor beta chains from one sample sequenced in a study of beta chain features in type 1 diabetes (dated by TCRdb to between 2018 and 2020). The library was made by the immunoSEQ multiplex PCR assay. The entire amount of isolated RNA was reverse transcribed using the High Capacity cDNA Reverse Transcription Kit, so the sequenced TCRB transcripts were expressed ones. Entries here come from immuneACCESS through TCRdb and include only in-frame sequences with V and J called. Some clones fail to appear in such tables; in the studies checked, an unresolved V gene covers under half of the shortfall, and the cause of the remainder is unknown. This sample gives fewer than 350,000 clones in total; around a fifth of them show up just once. Clones ranked in the top ten supply 0.044% of the sample. Sequencing was performed on naive CD4+ T cells from blood. The sample's cell subset or site label, in plain terms: true naive CD4+ T cells. These receptors all stem from a woman between 18 and 30 years old in good health.

The rearrangement links TRBV30 to TRBJ2-3; D is ambiguous. The V and J ends lost 2 bases and 3 bases respectively, with 12 bases between them. This CDR3 has 14 amino acids. The germline gives CDR1 GTSNPN, CDR2 SVGIG (reference sequence). The CDR3 sequence is CAWSNIQVTDTQYF. The CDR3 coding sequence is TGTGCCTGGAGTAATATCCAGGTGACAGATACGCAGTATTTT.

A few counts support this clone. This chain joins TRBV19 and TRBJ2-3; possibly TRBD1 for D (6 bases). CDR3 size: 13 residues. Trimming stripped 6 bases from V and 7 bases from J, with 14 bases between. Germline values: CDR1 LNHDA, CDR2 SQIVND (reference sequence). The CDR3 sequence is CASRRGMGNTQYF. DNA for the CDR3: TGTGCCAGTAGGAGGGGGATGGGAAATACGCAGTATTTT.

In regard to this clone: Mismatch with germline at one junction end may stem from a read error. This CDR3 is also generated by other DNA sequences in the sample. The CDR3 loop reads CASSLAGVVYNEQFF. The CDR3 nucleotides are TGTGCCAGCAGCCTAGCGGGAGTGGTCTACAATGAGCAGTTCTTC. The genes are TRBV7-9 and TRBJ2-1; 10 bases agree with TRBD2. CDR3 size: 15 residues. Germline values: CDR1 SEHNR, CDR2 FQNEAQ (reference sequence).

In this sample, this clone turned up a few times. The chain couples TRBV27 to TRBJ2-7; a weak D match, TRBD2 (6 bases). Trimming shortened V by 6 bases and J by 5 bases, and 14 bases separated the two germline ends. CDR1 and CDR2 (germline): MNHEY, SMNVEV (reference sequence). CDR3 size: 13 residues. The chain's CDR3 is CASRGGGRHEQYF. The CDR3 DNA reads as TGTGCCAGCAGAGGAGGAGGGCGTCACGAGCAGTACTTC.

This sequence joins TRBV6-5 and TRBJ1-1, with D maybe TRBD1 (6 bases). V was cut by 6 bases and J by 5 bases, with 19 bases left in between. Germline V gives CDR1 MNHEY, CDR2 SVGAGI. CDR3 length: 15 amino acids. The CDR3 region is CASRPGWAGETEAFF. CDR3 coding DNA: TGTGCCAGCAGACCGGGGTGGGCAGGGGAAACTGAAGCTTTCTTT.

The V gene is TRBV11-2, the J gene TRBJ2-1; 11 nucleotides agree with TRBD2. The CDR3 length is 15 residues. Trimming cost V 3 bases and J 9 bases; bases outside gene matches: 7. Per germline, CDR1 SGHAT and CDR2 FQNNGV. CDR3 protein: CASSLISGRAFEQFF. CDR3 DNA: TGTGCCAGCAGCTTGATTAGCGGGAGGGCCTTTGAGCAGTTCTTC. The full variable domain, its missing parts supplied by reference TRBV11-2 and TRBJ2-1, is EAGVAQSPRYKIIEKRQSVAFWCNPISGHATLYWYQQILGQGPKLLIQFQNNGVVDDSQLPKDRFSAERLKGVDSTLKIQPAKLEDSAVYLCASSLISGRAFEQFFGPGTRLTVL.

The J gene is TRBJ1-2, the V gene TRBV2; perhaps TRBD1 as D (6 bases). The CDR3 consists of 12 residues. The V end was cut by 8 bases, the J end by 12 bases, with 19 bases between. Germline CDR1 SNHLY, CDR2 FYNNEI. CDR3 loop: CASGARGSQDTF. The CDR3 region has the DNA TGTGCCAGCGGCGCTAGGGGGTCTCAAGACACCTTC.

This chain links TRBV7-9 with TRBJ2-1; tentatively, D is TRBD1 (5 bases). In germline, CDR1 is SEHNR, CDR2 FQNEAQ (reference sequence). V was cut by 1 base and J by 5 bases, with 15 bases left in between. The CDR3 is 16 amino acids. CDR3 DNA: TGTGCCAGCAGCTTAGGTGTGGGGCGCAGTAACAATGAGCAGTTCTTC. Translated: CASSLGVGRSNNEQFF.

In this sample, this clone turned up a few times. This chain links TRBV18 with TRBJ1-2; D might be TRBD1 (5 bases). The V and J ends lost 2 bases and 0 bases respectively, with 10 bases between them. This CDR3 has 15 residues. Germline V gene lookup returns CDR1 KGHSH and CDR2 LQKENI. CDR3 protein: CASSPGGEANYGYTF. The CDR3 nucleotides are TGTGCCAGCTCACCAGGAGGGGAAGCTAACTATGGCTACACCTTC.

J is TRBJ1-2 and V is TRBV6-4; 7 bases align to TRBD1. V shed 6 bases, J shed 0 bases, and the junction held 4 bases outside the gene matches. This CDR3 is built from 14 residues. Germline loops: CDR1 MRHNA, CDR2 SNTAGT. CDR3 sequence: CASRRDSTNYGYTF. The CDR3 DNA follows: TGTGCCAGCAGAAGGGACAGTACTAACTATGGCTACACCTTC.

This clone has just a few counts. The CDR3 is CASSLLSGQGADTQYF. The CDR3 DNA reads TGTGCCAGCAGCTTGCTATCGGGGCAGGGGGCAGATACGCAGTATTTT. The gene calls are TRBV5-6 and TRBJ2-3; 7 bases fit TRBD1. This CDR3 has 16 residues. The J segment lost 4 bases and the V segment lost 1 base, leaving 9 bases of the junction unmatched. CDR1 is SGHDT and CDR2 is YYEEEE in the germline V gene.

This clone came up a few times. The V call is TRBV4-2, the J call TRBJ2-1; perhaps TRBD1 as D (6 bases). CDR1 LGHNA and CDR2 YNFKEQ come from the germline V gene. This CDR3 comprises 12 residues. Trimming pared 5 bases from V and 9 bases from J, leaving 11 bases between. The CDR3 sequence: CASSTRTVEQFF. The CDR3 DNA is TGTGCCAGCAGCACCAGGACAGTTGAGCAGTTCTTC.

This clone was counted only a few times. This chain joins TRBV30 and TRBJ1-1; no firm D call. Trimming left V 3 bases short and J 8 bases short, with 13 bases between. This CDR3 contains 12 residues. CDR1 and CDR2 from the germline V gene are GTSNPN and SVGIG (reference sequence). As DNA, the CDR3 is TGTGCCTGGAGATCCTCGAGGCCCGAAGCTTTCTTT. Protein product: CAWRSSRPEAFF.

The rearrangement links TRBV6-6 to TRBJ1-5; perhaps TRBD1 as D (5 bases). The CDR3 runs to 15 residues. From germline, CDR1 is MNHNY and CDR2 SVGAGI (reference sequence). The V gene lost 3 bases and the J gene lost 4 bases, with 13 bases spanning the gap. The CDR3 reads CASSYGRGQNQPQHF. CDR3 coding DNA: TGTGCCAGCAGTTATGGAAGGGGCCAAAATCAGCCCCAGCATTTT.

The chain uses TRBV5-1 and TRBJ1-1, with D perhaps TRBD1 (5 bases). The CDR3 covers 14 residues. Germline loops: CDR1 SGHRS, CDR2 YFSETQ. The ends were cut back, 0 bases at V and 1 base at J, with 7 bases in the middle. CDR3 sequence reads: CASSLGGQNTEAFF. The CDR3 bases are TGCGCCAGCAGCTTGGGGGGCCAGAACACTGAAGCTTTCTTT.

This clone turned up a few times. The chain carries TRBV30 and TRBJ1-2, with D unresolved. Trimming shortened V by 0 bases and J by 1 base, and 6 bases separated the two germline ends. The germline CDR1 and CDR2 sequences are GTSNPN and SVGIG (reference sequence). The CDR3 is 13 amino acids. CDR3 sequence reads: CAWSVDINYGYTF. DNA for the CDR3: TGTGCCTGGAGTGTAGACATTAACTATGGCTACACCTTC.

The gene calls are TRBV7-2 and TRBJ2-7, with a possible D match to TRBD1 (5 bases). The CDR3 contains 12 residues. CDR1 and CDR2 from the germline V gene are SGHTA and FQGNSA. V was pared by 5 bases and J by 4 bases, with 9 bases between. The DNA of the CDR3 is TGTGCCAGCAGCCTCACAGGTTACGAGCAGTACTTC. Protein sequence: CASSLTGYEQYF.

The chain employs TRBV11-3 and TRBJ2-3, with D possibly TRBD1 on 6 matching bases. Germline CDR1 SGHNT, CDR2 YENEEA. Trimming cost V 5 bases and J 4 bases, with 16 bases left between them. CDR3 length equals 15 residues. CDR3: CASSLNRVLADTQYF. CDR3 in DNA: TGTGCCAGCAGCCTTAACAGGGTCTTAGCAGATACGCAGTATTTT. Filled out from reference TRBV11-3 and TRBJ2-3, the complete variable domain reads EAGVVQSPRYKIIEKKQPVAFWCNPISGHNTLYWYLQNLGQGPELLIRYENEEAVDDSQLPKDRFSAERLKGVDSTLKIQPAELGDSAVYLCASSLNRVLADTQYFGPGTRLTVL.

In nucleotides, the CDR3 is TGTGCCAGCAGTCCCGGGGAGGGGTTGAGCTACACCTTC. This codes for CASSPGEGLSYTF. This chain joins TRBV6-6 and TRBJ1-2, with D possibly TRBD1 on 5 matching bases. Between the trimmed V and J ends, which lost 5 bases and 9 bases, there was a span of 16 bases. CDR1 MNHNY and CDR2 SVGAGI come from the germline V gene (reference sequence). The length of the CDR3 is 13 residues.

This clone was seen a handful of times. The rearrangement uses TRBV2 and TRBJ2-7; TRBD2 aligns across 7 bases. This CDR3 is 13 amino acids long. Per germline, CDR1 SNHLY and CDR2 FYNNEI. The junction had 13 bases not matched to a gene; V was cut back by 8 bases and J by 9 bases. The CDR3 DNA sequence: TGTGCCAGCTCCGGGGAGGGAGAAGGATGGCAGTACTTC. As protein: CASSGEGEGWQYF.

The gene calls are TRBV5-1 and TRBJ1-6, with D possibly matching TRBD1 (5 bases). CDR3 size: 14 residues. V was trimmed by 0 bases and J by 8 bases, leaving 9 bases between them. Germline V gene sequence: CDR1 SGHRS, CDR2 YFSETQ. CDR3 residues: CASSLVQGDSPLHF. CDR3 nucleotides: TGCGCCAGCAGCTTGGTACAAGGGGATTCACCCCTCCACTTT.

This clone was seen a handful of times. The V gene is TRBV29-1, the J gene TRBJ1-2; TRBD1 matches 8 bases. Germline CDR1 is SQVTM and CDR2 is ANQGSEA. CDR3 size: 14 residues. The V segment lost 0 bases and the J segment 7 bases; nucleotides outside the gene matches: 7. The CDR3 DNA is TGCAGCGTTGAAGAATACAGGGGGTCATTTGGCTACACCTTC. It yields the protein CSVEEYRGSFGYTF.

The chain has TRBV9 and TRBJ2-7; 8 bases agree with TRBD2. CDR1 and CDR2 (germline): SGDLS, YYNGEE. The V segment lost 0 bases and the J segment 2 bases; nucleotides outside the gene matches: 4. The CDR3 loop spans 15 amino acids. The CDR3 DNA follows: TGTGCCAGCAGCGTAGGTTTAGCGGGGACCTACGAGCAGTACTTC. Translation: CASSVGLAGTYEQYF.

This clone occurred a few times. The chain recombines TRBV9 with TRBJ2-5, with 13 bases lining up with TRBD2. With V trimmed by 3 bases and J by 6 bases, 5 bases remained unmatched. CDR3 length: 15 residues. The germline V gene has CDR1 SGDLS and CDR2 YYNGEE. CDR3 loop: CASSATSGGRQTQYF. CDR3 nucleotides: TGTGCCAGCAGCGCGACTAGCGGGGGGCGGCAGACCCAGTACTTC.

The gene calls are TRBV7-9 and TRBJ2-5; a possible D gene is TRBD1 (8 bases). The CDR3 spans 15 residues. CDR1 and CDR2 (germline): SEHNR, FQNEAQ (reference sequence). Between the trimmed V and J ends, which lost 3 bases and 2 bases, there was a span of 13 bases. CDR3 DNA sequence: TGTGCCAGCAGCTTCGACAGGGGAGGGCAAGAGACCCAGTACTTC. Translation: CASSFDRGGQETQYF. The variable domain in full, with the rest retrieved from reference TRBV7-9 and TRBJ2-5, is DTGVSQNPRHKITKRGQNVTFRCDPISEHNRLYWYRQTLGQGPEFLTYFQNEAQLEKSRLLSDRFSAERPKGSFSTLEIQRTEQGDSAMYLCASSFDRGGQETQYFGPGTRLLVL.

CDR3 sequence (DNA): TGTGCCACCTTGGACAGGGAAATGGGTCAGCCCCAGCATTTT. Protein sequence: CATLDREMGQPQHF. V and J are TRBV10-3 and TRBJ1-5; the match to TRBD1 covers 8 bases. The V gene's germline CDR1 is ENHRY and CDR2 SYGVKD. This CDR3 comprises 14 residues. Trimming at V came to 10 bases and at J to 6 bases, leaving 11 bases not matched to a gene.

The rearrangement joins TRBV30 to TRBJ2-7; D remains ambiguous. Germline CDR1 and CDR2: GTSNPN and SVGIG (reference sequence). V was cut by 2 bases and J by 7 bases, with 9 bases left in between. The CDR3 runs to 11 residues. DNA of the CDR3: TGTGCCTGGAGTCGTCCCGGGGAGCAGTACTTC. Translated, it gives CAWSRPGEQYF.

Concerning this clone itself: This sample includes further DNA sequences coding for the same CDR3. J is TRBJ2-3 and V is TRBV5-4; D not certain. Trimming stripped 0 bases from V and 3 bases from J, with 5 bases between. CDR3 length: 13 amino acids. Germline values: CDR1 SGHNT, CDR2 YYREEE (reference sequence). The CDR3 bases are TGTGCCAGCAGCTTGGGGGCTACAGATACGCAGTATTTT. It translates to CASSLGATDTQYF.